Listed below are T cell receptor beta chains from one sample, sequenced in a study of T cells in localized non-small cell lung cancer. Assay: immunoSEQ multiplex PCR; the TCRdb copy retains only in-frame clones and omits some. The sample contains approximately 3,000 clones, approximately 31% of which appear only once. The sequences come from normal lung tissue next to the tumor, collected before any cancer treatment. Receptors originate from a male donor older than 55 with stage I squamous cell lung carcinoma. Each CDR3 is given with its conserved first and last residue. A D gene is named only where the DNA matches it firmly. A row's size may be missing; if present it is once, few, many or a size class.

CDR3nt: TGTGCCAGCAGCGCCAAGGGGGCGCGGGACTATGGCTACACCTTC
CDR3aa: CASSAKGARDYGYTF
j_gene: TRBJ1-2
abundance: .
v_gene: TRBV9
d_gene: TRBD1

CDR3nt: TGTGCCAGCAGCGTAGAGTGGGGGGGCTCCTACGAGCAGTACTTC
CDR3aa: CASSVEWGGSYEQYF
j_gene: TRBJ2-7
abundance: .
v_gene: TRBV9
d_gene: TRBD2

CDR3nt: TGCGCCAGCAGCTTGGAAGGTCGCGGGGGCCGCACAGATACGCAGTATTTT
CDR3aa: CASSLEGRGGRTDTQYF
j_gene: TRBJ2-3
abundance: .
v_gene: TRBV5-1
d_gene: .

CDR3nt: TGTGCCAGTTCCCTCTTTAGCGGGGGCAACTACGAGCAGTACTTC
CDR3aa: CASSLFSGGNYEQYF
j_gene: TRBJ2-7
abundance: few
v_gene: TRBV6-4
d_gene: TRBD2

CDR3nt: TGTGCCAGCAGTGACGATGTAATACATACGCAGTATTTT
CDR3aa: CASSDDVIHTQYF
j_gene: TRBJ2-3
abundance: few
v_gene: TRBV25-1
d_gene: .

CDR3nt: TGTGCCAGCAGCTTAGGCGGGGGGAGCCTAGGCGAGCAGTACTTC
CDR3aa: CASSLGGGSLGEQYF
j_gene: TRBJ2-7
abundance: .
v_gene: TRBV11-3
d_gene: TRBD2

CDR3nt: TGCAGCGTTGTGGGGACAGGGAACTACAATGAGCAGTTCTTC
CDR3aa: CSVVGTGNYNEQFF
j_gene: TRBJ2-1
abundance: .
v_gene: TRBV29-1
d_gene: TRBD1

CDR3nt: TGTGCCAGCAGTCCGACTTACAATGGGGAGTACACCGGGGAGCTGTTTTTT
CDR3aa: CASSPTYNGEYTGELFF
j_gene: TRBJ2-2
abundance: .
v_gene: TRBV7-6
d_gene: .

CDR3nt: TGTGCCAGCAGTTACACGGCGGGCACTGAAGCTTTCTTT
CDR3aa: CASSYTAGTEAFF
j_gene: TRBJ1-1
abundance: medium-sized
v_gene: TRBV9
d_gene: .

CDR3nt: TGTGCCAGCAGTTCCCTAGACAGTCGAAGGCTCCACTTT
CDR3aa: CASSSLDSRRLHF
j_gene: TRBJ1-6
abundance: .
v_gene: TRBV28
d_gene: .

CDR3nt: TGTGCCAGCACCCCACTAGCGGGGGCCTGGGAGCAGTACTTC
CDR3aa: CASTPLAGAWEQYF
j_gene: TRBJ2-7
abundance: .
v_gene: TRBV11-3
d_gene: TRBD2

CDR3nt: TGTGCCAGCAGCGTAGGGCAGGAGGGGAATAGGCCCCTCCACTTT
CDR3aa: CASSVGQEGNRPLHF
j_gene: TRBJ1-6
abundance: few
v_gene: TRBV9
d_gene: .